These T cell receptor beta chains were read from a single sample in a study of T-cell memory formation after mild COVID-19. TCRdb called the 5' RACE reads again in MiXCR, with one record for every CDR3 protein. The table lists around 530,000 distinct CDR3 sequences, 20% to 25% of them singletons. The sequencing sample was made of PBMCs or a T cell subset sorted from them (not recorded which). The receptor set was obtained from an adult woman who had mild COVID-19 (a few samples of this study predate the infection). Cell type and time point are not known. The conserved cysteine and the conserved F or W are not part of the CDR3 here. The order of the fields is V gene, J gene, CDR3 protein.

TRBV5-1	TRBJ2-7	ASSRGDEQY
TRBV5-1	TRBJ2-5	ASSLRPRSQETQY
TRBV12-3/TRBV12-4	TRBJ1-3	ASSRSDMGFSGNTIY
TRBV24-1	TRBJ1-1	ATSDFRGTEAF
TRBV7-2	TRBJ2-4	ASSPQQGRGDIQY
TRBV18	TRBJ2-7	ASSHGTFRYEQY
TRBV20-1	TRBJ2-3	SATTRTSGSTDTQY
TRBV3-1	TRBJ1-5	ASSQHSTDQPQH
TRBV6-5	TRBJ2-7	ASSYGALWEQY
TRBV5-1	TRBJ1-1	ASSVGGTLNTEAF
TRBV6-5	TRBJ1-2	ASSYVGGLGYGYT
TRBV25-1	TRBJ1-1	ASKGSRQGRYTEAF
TRBV12-3/TRBV12-4	TRBJ1-1	ASSRQQGAEAF
TRBV7-9	TRBJ1-2	ASSAGQGAFGYT
TRBV2	TRBJ2-3	ASSTSSGGNTQY
TRBV7-2	TRBJ2-7	ASSLVVWRTSAPSYEQY
TRBV5-1	TRBJ2-7	ASSSSPGTGVYEQY
TRBV5-6	TRBJ1-2	ASSNQGRDYGYT
TRBV18	TRBJ2-1	ASSPLERTGSSYNEQF
TRBV7-2	TRBJ2-2	ASSLLSGANTGELF
TRBV10-3	TRBJ2-5	AISDVLGEETQY
TRBV7-6	TRBJ2-3	ASSKVGANTDTQY
TRBV19	TRBJ2-3	ASSIGGVITDTQY
TRBV15	TRBJ2-2	ATSKGANTGELF